Shown below are 5 T cell receptor beta chains from a single sample sequenced in a study of shared clonotypes between healthy human individuals. Profiling relied on immunoSEQ multiplex PCR, and the TCRdb table lists in-frame clones only, not all of them. In the table there are fewer than 850,000 clones, around 72% of which are singletons. The sequencing input was memory CD4+ T cells sorted from blood. The subset here: CD45RA-negative fraction. The receptors were gathered from a young woman in good health.

The chain employs TRBV2 and TRBJ2-7; possible D gene TRBD2, 5 bases. Looked up from germline, CDR1 is SNHLY and CDR2 is FYNNEI. This CDR3 has 14 residues. The V and J ends lost 6 bases and 1 base respectively, with 13 bases between them. The CDR3 coding sequence is TGTGCCAGCAGGGAGCGGTTGGGATCCTACGAGCAGTACTTC. Protein: CASRERLGSYEQYF.

CDR3 sequence (DNA): TGCGCCAGCAGGGACAGATCAACTAATGAAAAACTGTTTTTT. Protein product: CASRDRSTNEKLFF. The V and J genes are TRBV5-1 and TRBJ1-4; D is possibly TRBD1 (6 bases). Trimming shortened V by 5 bases and J by 0 bases, and 8 bases separated the two germline ends. Germline V lookup: CDR1 SGHRS, CDR2 YFSETQ. The CDR3 spans 14 residues. The variable domain in full, completed from reference TRBV5-1 and TRBJ1-4, reads KAGVTQTPRYLIKTRGQQVTLSCSPISGHRSVSWYQQTPGQGLQFLFEYFSETQRNKGNFPGRFSGRQFSNSRSEMNVSTLELGDSALYLCASRDRSTNEKLFFGSGTQLSVL.

The CDR3 coding sequence is TGCGCCAGCAGCTTGGAAGAGACAGGGGGGACTCAGCCCCAGCATTTT. Its translation is CASSLEETGGTQPQHF. The chain joins TRBV5-1 to TRBJ1-5; 9 bases match TRBD1. Germline lookup yields CDR1 SGHRS and CDR2 YFSETQ. CDR3 length: 16 amino acids. V trimming: 0 bases; J trimming: 6 bases; junction bases outside the gene matches: 7.

The gene calls are TRBV10-1 and TRBJ2-2; 8 bases line up with TRBD2. The CDR3 runs 13 residues. V shed 5 bases and J 7 bases; nucleotides not matched to a gene: 3. Germline V CDR1 and CDR2: WNHNN, SYGVQD (reference sequence). The CDR3, as DNA: TGCGCCAGCAGTCCGGGGGGGGACGGGGAGCTGTTTTTT. Protein: CASSPGGDGELFF.

This sequence joins TRBV5-5 and TRBJ2-7, with D possibly being TRBD1 (5 bases). V lost 4 bases, J lost 3 bases, and 17 bases lay in between. The germline gives CDR1 SGHKS, CDR2 YYEKEE (reference sequence). This CDR3 region has 15 residues. Here the CDR3 DNA reads TGTGCCAGCAGCCGATTGGAAGCAGGGAACTACGAGCAGTACTTC. The encoded protein is CASSRLEAGNYEQYF.